Listed below are T cell receptor beta chains from one sample, sequenced in a study of blood T cell repertoires in COVID-19. Assay: immunoSEQ multiplex PCR; the TCRdb copy retains only in-frame clones and omits some. This sample yields approximately 340,000 clones, of which approximately 89% are seen a single time; about 0.86% belongs to the top ten. Sequenced material: PBMCs or T cells enriched from blood (not recorded which). These receptors came from a woman aged 40 to 50 who had been exposed to COVID-19. CDR3s leave out the opening cysteine and the closing phenylalanine or tryptophan.

J,V,CDR3
TRBJ1-2,TRBV25-1,ASRPIGGHGYT
TRBJ1-2,TRBV19,ASSIGTGWDYGYT
TRBJ2-7,TRBV24-1,ATSDGQGAGEQY
TRBJ2-1,TRBV13,ASSLDEGSSYNEQF
TRBJ1-4,TRBV5-5,ASTPGGGPANEKLF
TRBJ2-2,TRBV7-8,ASTWGGGGTGELF
TRBJ2-5,TRBV9,ASSVSGRRWSETQY
TRBJ1-5,TRBV7-2,ASSSSPGSGQPQH
TRBJ1-1,TRBV13,ASSYMDTRNTEAF
TRBJ1-2,TRBV4-3,ASSQDQAPRDYGYT
TRBJ2-7,TRBV7-6,ASSFGRDYGEQY
TRBJ1-5,TRBV5-4,ASSLGGDWGNQPQH
TRBJ2-3,TRBV10-3,AISPLAGVTDTQY
TRBJ2-7,TRBV11-1,ASSPEGAALGRRY
TRBJ1-2,TRBV30,AWSGNRQGNPLGGYT